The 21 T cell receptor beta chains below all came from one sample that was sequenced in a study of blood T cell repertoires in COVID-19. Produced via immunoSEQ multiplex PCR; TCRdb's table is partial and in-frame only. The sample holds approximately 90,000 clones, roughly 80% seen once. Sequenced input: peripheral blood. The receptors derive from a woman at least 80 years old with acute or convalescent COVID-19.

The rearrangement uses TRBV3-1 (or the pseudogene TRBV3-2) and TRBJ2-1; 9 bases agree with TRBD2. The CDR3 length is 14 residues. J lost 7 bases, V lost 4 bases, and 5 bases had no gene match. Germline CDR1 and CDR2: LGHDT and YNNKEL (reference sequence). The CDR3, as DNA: TGTGCCAGCAGCCCCCGGCTAGCGGGGAATGAGCAGTTCTTC. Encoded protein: CASSPRLAGNEQFF.

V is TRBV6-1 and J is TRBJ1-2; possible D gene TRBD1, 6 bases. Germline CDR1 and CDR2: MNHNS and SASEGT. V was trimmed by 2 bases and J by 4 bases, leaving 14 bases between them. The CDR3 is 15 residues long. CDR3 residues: CASSELRTASYGYTF. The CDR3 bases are TGTGCCAGCAGTGAACTCCGGACAGCCTCCTATGGCTACACCTTC.

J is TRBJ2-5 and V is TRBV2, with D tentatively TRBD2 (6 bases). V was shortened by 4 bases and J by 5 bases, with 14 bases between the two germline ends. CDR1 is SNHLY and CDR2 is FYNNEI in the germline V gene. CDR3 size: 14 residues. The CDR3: CASSGWAGPETQYF. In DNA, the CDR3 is TGTGCCAGCAGTGGGTGGGCGGGGCCGGAGACCCAGTACTTC.

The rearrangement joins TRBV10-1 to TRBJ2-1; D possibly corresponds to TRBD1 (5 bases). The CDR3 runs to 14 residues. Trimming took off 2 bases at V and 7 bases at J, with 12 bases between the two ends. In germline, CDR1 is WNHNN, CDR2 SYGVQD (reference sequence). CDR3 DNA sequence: TGCGCCAGCAGTGAGGACCCGGACAAGAATGAGCAGTTCTTC. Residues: CASSEDPDKNEQFF.

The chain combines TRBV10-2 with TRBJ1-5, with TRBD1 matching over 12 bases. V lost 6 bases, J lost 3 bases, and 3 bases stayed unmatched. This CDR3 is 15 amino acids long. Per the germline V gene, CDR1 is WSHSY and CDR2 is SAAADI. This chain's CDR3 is CASRGTGGPNQPQHF. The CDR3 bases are TGCGCCAGCAGAGGGACAGGGGGCCCCAATCAGCCCCAGCATTTT.

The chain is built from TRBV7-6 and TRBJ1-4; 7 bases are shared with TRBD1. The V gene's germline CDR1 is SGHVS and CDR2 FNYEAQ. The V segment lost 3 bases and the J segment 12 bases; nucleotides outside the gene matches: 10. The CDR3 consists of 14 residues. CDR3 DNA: TGTGCCAGCAGCTTGCCTCCAGGGGGAGAAGAACTGTTTTTT. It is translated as CASSLPPGGEELFF.

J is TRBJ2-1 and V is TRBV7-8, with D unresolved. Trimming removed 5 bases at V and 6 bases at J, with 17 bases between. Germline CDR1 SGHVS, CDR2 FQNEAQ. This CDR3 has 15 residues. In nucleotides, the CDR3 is TGTGCCAGCAGCATCACCCGGCTAGTAGTCAATGAGCAGTTCTTC. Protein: CASSITRLVVNEQFF.

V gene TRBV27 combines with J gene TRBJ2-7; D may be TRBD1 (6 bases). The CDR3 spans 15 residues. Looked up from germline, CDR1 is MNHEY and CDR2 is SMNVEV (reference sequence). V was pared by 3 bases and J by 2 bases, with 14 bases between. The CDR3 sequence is CASSFTGSSTYEQYF. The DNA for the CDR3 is TGTGCCAGCAGTTTTACAGGGAGTTCCACCTACGAGCAGTACTTC.

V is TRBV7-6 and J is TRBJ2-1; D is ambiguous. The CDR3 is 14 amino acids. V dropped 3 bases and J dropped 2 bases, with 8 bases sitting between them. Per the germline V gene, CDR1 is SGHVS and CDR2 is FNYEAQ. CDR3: CASSLIPAYNEQFF. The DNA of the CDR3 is TGTGCCAGCAGCTTGATCCCGGCCTACAATGAGCAGTTCTTC.

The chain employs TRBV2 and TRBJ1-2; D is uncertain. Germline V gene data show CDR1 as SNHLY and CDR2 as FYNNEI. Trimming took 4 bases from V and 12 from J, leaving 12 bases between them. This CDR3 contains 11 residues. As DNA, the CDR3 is TGTGCCAGCAGTGGTGGACTCCCGCACACCTTC. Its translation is CASSGGLPHTF.

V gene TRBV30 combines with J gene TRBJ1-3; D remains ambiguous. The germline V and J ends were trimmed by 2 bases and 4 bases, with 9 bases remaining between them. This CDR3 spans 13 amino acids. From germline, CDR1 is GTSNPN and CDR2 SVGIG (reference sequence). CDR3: CAWSFLSGNTIYF. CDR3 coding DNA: TGTGCCTGGAGTTTCCTATCGGGAAACACCATATATTTT.

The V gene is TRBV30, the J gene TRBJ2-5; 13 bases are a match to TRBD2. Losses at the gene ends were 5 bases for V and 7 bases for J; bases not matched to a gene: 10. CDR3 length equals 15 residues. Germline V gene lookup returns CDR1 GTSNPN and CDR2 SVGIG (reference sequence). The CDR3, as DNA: TGTGCCTGGGGTAGGACTAGCGGGGGATCGGGGACCCAGTACTTC. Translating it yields CAWGRTSGGSGTQYF.

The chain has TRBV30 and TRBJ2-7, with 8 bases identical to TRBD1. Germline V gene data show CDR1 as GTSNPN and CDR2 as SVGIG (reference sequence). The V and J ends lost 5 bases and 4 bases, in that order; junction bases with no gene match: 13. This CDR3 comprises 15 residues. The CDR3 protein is CAWALAGTGKYEQYF. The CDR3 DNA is TGTGCCTGGGCCCTTGCCGGGACAGGCAAATACGAGCAGTACTTC. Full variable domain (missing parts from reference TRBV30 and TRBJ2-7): SQTIHQWPATLVQPVGSPLSLECTVEGTSNPNLYWYRQAAGRGLQLLFYSVGIGQISSEVPQNLSASRPQDRQFILSSKKLLLSDSGFYLCAWALAGTGKYEQYFGPGTRLTVT.

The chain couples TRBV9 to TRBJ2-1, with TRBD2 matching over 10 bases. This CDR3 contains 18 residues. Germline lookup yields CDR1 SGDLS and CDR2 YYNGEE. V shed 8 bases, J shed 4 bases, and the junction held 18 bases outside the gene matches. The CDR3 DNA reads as TGTGCCAGTACCCCTCGGCTAGCGGGGGAGTCGGGGTACAATGAGCAGTTCTTC. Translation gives CASTPRLAGESGYNEQFF.

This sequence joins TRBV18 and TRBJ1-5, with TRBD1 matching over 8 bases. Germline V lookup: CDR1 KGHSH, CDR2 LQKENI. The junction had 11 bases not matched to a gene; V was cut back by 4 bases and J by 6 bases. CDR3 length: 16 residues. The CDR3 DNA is TGTGCCAGCTCACGAGGACAGGGAGGGATGGTTCAGCCCCAGCATTTT. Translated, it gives CASSRGQGGMVQPQHF.

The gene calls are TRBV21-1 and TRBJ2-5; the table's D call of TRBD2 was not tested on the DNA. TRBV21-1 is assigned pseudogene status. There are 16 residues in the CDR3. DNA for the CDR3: TGTGCCAGCAGCAAAGGTACCAGAGGGGAGGGAGAGACCCAGTACTTC. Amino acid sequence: CASSKGTRGEGETQYF.

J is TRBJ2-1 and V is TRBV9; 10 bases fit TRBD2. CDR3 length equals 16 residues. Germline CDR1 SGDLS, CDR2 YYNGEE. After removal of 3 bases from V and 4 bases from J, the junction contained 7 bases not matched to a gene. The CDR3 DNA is TGTGCCAGCAGCGCCACCGGGACTAGCGTTTACAATGAGCAGTTCTTC. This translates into CASSATGTSVYNEQFF.

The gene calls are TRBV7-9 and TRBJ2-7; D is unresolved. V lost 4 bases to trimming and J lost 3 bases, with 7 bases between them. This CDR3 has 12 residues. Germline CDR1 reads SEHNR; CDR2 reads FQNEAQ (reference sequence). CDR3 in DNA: TGTGCCAGCAGCTCGACTCTCTACGAGCAGTACTTC. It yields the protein CASSSTLYEQYF.

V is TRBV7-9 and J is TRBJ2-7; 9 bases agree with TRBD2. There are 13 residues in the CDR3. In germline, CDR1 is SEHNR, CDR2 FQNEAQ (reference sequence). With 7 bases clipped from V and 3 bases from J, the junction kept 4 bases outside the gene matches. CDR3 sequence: CASTVAGVYEQYF. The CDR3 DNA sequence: TGTGCCAGCACGGTAGCGGGAGTCTACGAGCAGTACTTC.

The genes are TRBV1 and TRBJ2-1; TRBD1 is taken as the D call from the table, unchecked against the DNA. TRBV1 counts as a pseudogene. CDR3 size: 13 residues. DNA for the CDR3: TGCACCAGCAGCCAGGGACAGTCCAATGAGCAGTTCTTC. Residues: CTSSQGQSNEQFF.

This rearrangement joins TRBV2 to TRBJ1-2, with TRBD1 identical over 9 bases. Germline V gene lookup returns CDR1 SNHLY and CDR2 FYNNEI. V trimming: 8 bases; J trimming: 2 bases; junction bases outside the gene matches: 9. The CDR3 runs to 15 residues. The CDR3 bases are TGTGCCAGCGGGACAGGGACAGGGAGGAACTATGGCTACACCTTC. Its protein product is CASGTGTGRNYGYTF. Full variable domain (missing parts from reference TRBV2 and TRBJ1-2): EPEVTQTPSHQVTQMGQEVILRCVPISNHLYFYWYRQILGQKVEFLVSFYNNEISEKSEIFDDQFSVERPDGSNFTLKIRSTKLEDSAMYFCASGTGTGRNYGYTFGSGTRLTVV.